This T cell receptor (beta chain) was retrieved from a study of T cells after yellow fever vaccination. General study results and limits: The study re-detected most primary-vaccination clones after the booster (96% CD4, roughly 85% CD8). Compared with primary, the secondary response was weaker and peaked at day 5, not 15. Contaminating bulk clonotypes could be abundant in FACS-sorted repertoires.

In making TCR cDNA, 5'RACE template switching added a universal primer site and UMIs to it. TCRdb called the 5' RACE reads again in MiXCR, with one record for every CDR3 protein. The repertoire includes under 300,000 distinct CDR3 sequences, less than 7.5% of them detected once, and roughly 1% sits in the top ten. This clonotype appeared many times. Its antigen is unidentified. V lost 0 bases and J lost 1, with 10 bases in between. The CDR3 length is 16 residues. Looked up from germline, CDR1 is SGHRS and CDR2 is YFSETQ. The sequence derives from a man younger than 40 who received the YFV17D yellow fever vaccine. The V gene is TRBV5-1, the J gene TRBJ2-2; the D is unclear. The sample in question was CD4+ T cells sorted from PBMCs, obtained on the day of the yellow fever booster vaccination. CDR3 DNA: TGCGCCAGCAGCTTGGTAAGGGCCAGGAACACCGGGGAGCTGTTTTTT. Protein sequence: CASSLVRARNTGELFF.